Only a few counts were recorded for the clone carrying this T cell receptor beta chain. Different DNA sequences within this sample yield the same CDR3. This sample was taken from a study of beta chain features in type 1 diabetes. Sequenced material consisted of expressed TCRB transcripts (all of the isolated RNA was reverse transcribed). Here immunoSEQ multiplex PCR was the method, and the copy in TCRdb shows in-frame clones only, minus some. This table has around 280,000 clones, under 8.5% appearing once. This sequence originates from a woman between 18 and 30 years old in good health. Input material: central memory CD4+ T cells from blood.

DNA for the CDR3: TGCAGCGTTGGGAGGGGATACAATGAGCAGTTCTTC. This gives the protein CSVGRGYNEQFF. V gene TRBV29-1 combines with J gene TRBJ2-1; D perhaps matches TRBD2 (6 bases). This CDR3 has 12 amino acids. The ends were cut back, 4 bases at V and 4 bases at J, with 8 bases in the middle. Germline V gene lookup returns CDR1 SQVTM and CDR2 ANQGSEA.